This TCR beta chain was recovered during a study of T cell changes during pregnancy in multiple sclerosis. Germline CDR1 is MNHEY and CDR2 is SVGAGI. The CDR3 covers 15 residues. V was cut by 2 bases and J by 6 bases, with 16 bases left in between. The method was immunoSEQ multiplex PCR; TCRdb's version includes in-frame clones alone and lacks a portion of them. There are just under 95,000 clones in the sample; around 92% occur only once, and around 2.7% lies in the top ten. The chain recombines TRBV6-5 with TRBJ1-1; D not certain. Sequences were derived from peripheral blood, sampled in the first trimester of pregnancy. The sequence came from a female donor with multiple sclerosis, enrolled in a pregnancy study. The CDR3 nucleotides read TGTGCCAGCAGTTACCTCGGGATCCAGCGTCCTGAAGCTTTCTTT. Its protein is CASSYLGIQRPEAFF.